A single T cell receptor (beta chain) is shown here with its context. This sample is part of a study of blood T cell repertoires in COVID-19. Study-wide context: Both acute and convalescent COVID-19 samples were obtained from the United States, Italy and Spain. PBMCs, B-cell-depleted T cells, or T cells provided the cDNA or gDNA that made up the material.

Original processing notes: The authors estimated nucleated cell counts from reference gene primer amplification. The assay was immunoSEQ multiplex PCR, and TCRdb's table has in-frame clones only and misses some. V and J calls and clone size are given by that table; D and trimming were obtained from the DNA. This sample has 270,000 or so clones; around 86% occur once, and the top ten carry over 8%. Germline-derived CDR1 and CDR2 are SGHRS and YFSETQ. The CDR3 totals 14 residues. Germline trimming cut 5 bases from V and 9 bases from J; bases unmatched to any gene: 8. The sequence was obtained from a man aged 40-49 years with active or convalescent COVID-19. The chain is built from TRBV5-1 and TRBJ1-6, with 7 bases fitting TRBD1. Sequences were obtained from peripheral blood. CDR3 region: CASRIQGSSSPLHF. The CDR3 region has the DNA TGCGCCAGCAGGATACAGGGGTCCAGTTCACCCCTCCACTTT.